The 21 T cell receptor beta chains presented below share a single source sample, sequenced in a study of T cells in Graves' hyperthyroidism and ophthalmopathy. Researchers took RNA transcripts and amplified the TCR beta CDR3 regions from them. When the TCR CDR3 underwent first-round RT-PCR, the HTBI primer set was used. TCRdb redid the calling of the multiplex PCR reads with MiXCR, one entry per CDR3 protein. The profile shows 500,000 to 800,000 distinct CDR3 sequences, more than 12% of them singletons. Sample: blood. The receptors shown here come from a woman in her forties or fifties with Graves' ophthalmopathy.

This clonotype was seen ten or more times. The V call is TRBV20-1, the J call TRBJ1-2; 8 positions match TRBD1. V dropped 0 bases and J dropped 5; count of bases not matched to a gene: 8. The germline CDR1 and CDR2 sequences are DFQATT and SNEGSKA (reference sequence). This CDR3 spans 15 amino acids. CDR3 sequence (DNA): TGCAGTGCTAGAGAACTCAGGGGGCGCCTATATGGCTACACCTTC. This gives the protein CSARELRGRLYGYTF.

This clonotype came up many times. This chain links TRBV7-2 with TRBJ2-3; 7 positions match TRBD2. V lost 6 bases and J lost 8; bases outside the gene matches: 8. This CDR3 has 13 amino acids. CDR1 and CDR2 from the germline V gene are SGHTA and FQGNSA. The CDR3 DNA follows: TGTGCCAGCAGGACCGGAGCGGGAACTACGCAGTATTTT. Translation gives CASRTGAGTTQYF.

Many counts were recorded for this clonotype. The chain recombines TRBV12-3 or TRBV12-4 with TRBJ1-1; 8 positions agree with TRBD1. The CDR3 contains 18 residues. Losses at the gene ends were 6 bases for V and 0 bases for J; bases not matched to a gene: 15. CDR3 sequence (DNA): TGTGCCAGCAGCCCGACAGGGGCCCAGGGGCCTATGAACACTGAAGCTTTCTTT. It specifies CASSPTGAQGPMNTEAFF.

As concerns this clonotype: This sequence may be a read error, since a much larger clone differs from it by one base. This chain joins TRBV28 and TRBJ2-7; the match to TRBD2 covers 7 bases. CDR3 length: 14 residues. Looked up from germline, CDR1 is MDHEN and CDR2 is SYDVKM. V lost 4 bases to trimming and J lost 0 bases; unmatched junction nucleotides: 3. The CDR3 loop is CASSWPGGSYEQYF. Here the CDR3 DNA reads TGTGCCAGCAGTTGGCCGGGAGGCTCCTACGAGCAGTACTTC.

This clonotype came up a few times. The V and J genes are TRBV19 and TRBJ1-2; perhaps TRBD1 as D (5 bases). CDR3 length: 12 amino acids. Germline V gene sequence: CDR1 LNHDA, CDR2 SQIVND (reference sequence). Trimming took off 7 bases at V and 2 bases at J, with 8 bases between the two ends. CDR3 loop: CASNRDNYGYTF. The CDR3 DNA sequence: TGTGCCAGTAACCGGGACAACTATGGCTACACCTTC.

This clonotype was found many times. The chain carries TRBV7-9 and TRBJ2-1, with a weak D call TRBD1 (5 bases). V was clipped by 1 base and J by 10 bases, with 11 bases between them. Germline-derived CDR1 and CDR2 are SEHNR and FQNEAQ (reference sequence). CDR3 size: 13 residues. The CDR3, as DNA: TGTGCCAGCAGCTTAGGTCAGTGGGGCGAGCAGTTCTTC. It translates to CASSLGQWGEQFF.

This clonotype was counted at least ten times. One end of the junction is discordant with germline, which a read error may explain. This chain links TRBV6-2 or TRBV6-3 with TRBJ1-1, with TRBD1 as a possible D gene (6 bases). The CDR3 is 14 amino acids. Germline V gene data show CDR1 as MNHEY and CDR2 as SVGEGT. CDR3: CASSHSGEGTEAFF. The CDR3 DNA reads TGTGCCAGCAGTCACTCAGGGGAAGGCACTGAAGCTTTCTTT.

This clonotype was counted ten times or more. This chain uses TRBV7-3 with TRBJ1-6; no clear D gene. Trimming shortened V by 5 bases and J by 0 bases, and 8 bases separated the two germline ends. This CDR3 contains 15 residues. Germline V lookup: CDR1 SGHTA, CDR2 FQGTGA. In nucleotides, the CDR3 is TGTGCCAGCAGCCTCTCCGGCTCCTATAATTCACCCCTCCACTTT. Amino acid sequence: CASSLSGSYNSPLHF.

This clonotype appeared a few times. The chain uses TRBV19 and TRBJ2-5; TRBD1 might be the D (5 bases). CDR3 length: 14 amino acids. The germline CDR1 and CDR2 sequences are LNHDA and SQIVND (reference sequence). The V end was cut by 3 bases, the J end by 5 bases, with 13 bases between. DNA for the CDR3: TGTGCCAGTAGTATGGAAGGCAGGGTGGAGACCCAGTACTTC. Translated, it gives CASSMEGRVETQYF.

This clonotype occurred many times. The rearrangement uses TRBV18 and TRBJ1-3; D might be TRBD1 (5 bases). The CDR3 runs 13 residues. V was cut by 6 bases and J by 0 bases, with 6 bases left in between. Germline-derived CDR1 and CDR2 are KGHSH and LQKENI. CDR3 loop: CASSDSSGNTIYF. The CDR3, as DNA: TGTGCCAGCTCCGACAGCTCTGGAAACACCATATATTTT.

This clonotype was seen at least ten times. J is TRBJ2-7 and V is TRBV7-2; 8 bases line up with TRBD2. V was pared by 7 bases and J by 4 bases, with 21 bases of the junction left unmatched. This CDR3 has 18 amino acids. Germline V gene data show CDR1 as SGHTA and CDR2 as FQGNSA. This CDR3 is CASTKTQIGRAYVYEQYF. DNA for the CDR3: TGTGCCAGCACAAAAACTCAGATCGGGAGGGCCTATGTTTACGAGCAGTACTTC. The complete variable domain, with remaining parts taken from reference TRBV7-2 and TRBJ2-7, reads GAGVSQSPSNKVTEKGKDVELRCDPISGHTALYWYRQSLGQGLEFLIYFQGNSAPDKSGLPSDRFSAERTGGSVSTLTIQRTQQEDSAVYLCASTKTQIGRAYVYEQYFGPGTRLTVT.

The sample holds many counts of this clonotype. The chain is built from TRBV28 and TRBJ2-7; D not certain. Per the germline V gene, CDR1 is MDHEN and CDR2 is SYDVKM. This CDR3 has 13 amino acids. Trimming removed 7 bases at V and 4 bases at J, with 14 bases between. CDR3 DNA: TGTGCCAGCAACACTGCTACTACATACGAGCAGTACTTC. Its protein is CASNTATTYEQYF.

In this sample, this clonotype turned up a few times. The chain links TRBV24-1 to TRBJ2-2, with 13 bases fitting TRBD2. This CDR3 region has 16 residues. The V gene end was trimmed by 6 bases and the J gene end by 2 bases; junction bases not matched to a gene: 2. The germline V gene encodes CDR1 KGHDR and CDR2 SFDVKD. Here the CDR3 reads CATSRTSGRNTGELFF. CDR3 in DNA: TGTGCCACCAGTCGGACTAGCGGGAGAAACACCGGGGAGCTGTTTTTT.

This clonotype appeared a few times. The genes are TRBV4-3 and TRBJ2-7; 10 bases align to TRBD1. Germline V gene data show CDR1 as LGHNA and CDR2 as YSLEER. This CDR3 has 16 amino acids. The trim removed 0 bases at V and 4 bases at J, leaving 6 bases unmatched. CDR3 loop: CASSQDGTGVWYEQYF. CDR3 sequence (DNA): TGCGCCAGCAGCCAAGATGGGACAGGGGTTTGGTACGAGCAGTACTTC.

This clonotype has ten or more counts. The chain is built from TRBV7-2 and TRBJ2-3; 7 bases are a match to TRBD2. The CDR3 totals 12 residues. Germline V lookup: CDR1 SGHTA, CDR2 FQGNSA. J gave up 12 bases and V 1 base, and 4 bases lay outside the gene matches. The CDR3 DNA reads as TGTGCCAGCAGCTTAGGACTAGCCGGTCAGTATTTT. Amino acid sequence: CASSLGLAGQYF.

This clonotype was recorded many times. The rearrangement joins TRBV7-9 to TRBJ2-5, with no clear D. Per the germline V gene, CDR1 is SEHNR and CDR2 is FQNEAQ (reference sequence). Trimming took 5 bases from V and 2 from J, leaving 15 bases between them. This CDR3 is built from 15 residues. As DNA, the CDR3 is TGTGCCAGCAGCCCCCCCGGCCCTCTACAAGAGACCCAGTACTTC. Translated: CASSPPGPLQETQYF.

In its sample, this clonotype was seen many times. The chain has TRBV3-1 and TRBJ1-1; 8 nucleotides line up with TRBD1. The germline V gene has CDR1 LGHDT and CDR2 YNNKEL (reference sequence). J was trimmed by 1 base and V by 3 bases; bases with no gene match: 4. The CDR3 sequence is 15 residues long. The CDR3 nucleotides are TGTGCCAGCAGCCAGGCAGGGGGCGAGAACACTGAAGCTTTCTTT. Protein product: CASSQAGGENTEAFF.

This clonotype was detected ten times or more. The chain couples TRBV18 to TRBJ2-2; D is undetermined. With 0 bases removed from V and 7 bases from J, the gap between germline ends came to 15 bases. Germline CDR1 KGHSH, CDR2 LQKENI. The CDR3 is 16 amino acids. The CDR3 is CASSPPIGAMSGELFF. DNA for the CDR3: TGTGCCAGCTCACCACCGATAGGAGCGATGAGCGGGGAGCTGTTTTTT.

The CDR3 spells CSARDLVAHEQYF. Written as DNA, the CDR3 is TGCAGTGCTAGAGATCTAGTAGCGCACGAGCAGTACTTC. J is TRBJ2-7 and V is TRBV20-1; a possible D gene is TRBD2 (5 bases). The CDR3 length is 13 residues. The V gene's germline CDR1 is DFQATT and CDR2 SNEGSKA (reference sequence). The V end was cut by 0 bases, the J end by 5 bases, with 11 bases between.

The V gene is TRBV5-1, the J gene TRBJ1-1, with D unclear. V lost 0 bases, J lost 10 bases, and 13 bases lay in between. The CDR3 contains 13 residues. From germline, CDR1 is SGHRS and CDR2 YFSETQ. The CDR3 DNA is TGCGCCAGCAGCTTGGGGATCCCTATGGGAGCTTTCTTT. Its protein product is CASSLGIPMGAFF.

This clonotype was detected ten times or more. The genes are TRBV28 and TRBJ1-4; tentative D call: TRBD1 (6 bases). V was shortened by 6 bases and J by 5 bases, with 16 bases between the two germline ends. Germline V gives CDR1 MDHEN, CDR2 SYDVKM. This CDR3 spans 15 amino acids. CDR3 DNA sequence: TGTGCCAGCAGAAACCTCGACAGGCCCAATGAAAAACTGTTTTTT. Its translation: CASRNLDRPNEKLFF.